This entry lists 23 T cell receptor beta chains sequenced from one sample in a study of early stage breast cancer tumors. Using immunoSEQ multiplex PCR, the repertoire was profiled, and TCRdb retains in-frame clones only, with some absent. The sample shows tens of thousands of clones, roughly three fifths of them seen only once. Specimen: breast tumor tissue. These receptors originate from a person between 50 and 60 years old with breast cancer.

V usage is TRBV20-1 and J usage is TRBJ1-2; D remains ambiguous. V was cut by 0 bases and J by 5 bases, with 4 bases left in between. CDR3 length equals 11 residues. Germline-derived CDR1 and CDR2 are DFQATT and SNEGSKA (reference sequence). CDR3 loop: CSARDPYGYTF. The CDR3 region has the DNA TGCAGTGCTAGAGATCCTTATGGCTACACCTTC.

This clone was observed a few times. CDR3 sequence: CASSESWGASGHNEQFF. The CDR3 DNA reads as TGCGCCAGCAGTGAGTCGTGGGGGGCTAGCGGACACAATGAGCAGTTCTTC. The chain is built from TRBV10-2 and TRBJ2-1; D is possibly TRBD2 (7 bases). The length of the CDR3 is 17 residues. Germline V CDR1 and CDR2: WSHSY, SAAADI. Trimming removed 0 bases from V and 5 bases from J, with 17 bases in between.

The chain has TRBV7-6 and TRBJ2-3, with TRBD2 matching over 14 bases. Trimming cost V 3 bases and J 4 bases; bases outside gene matches: 3. Looked up from germline, CDR1 is SGHVS and CDR2 is FNYEAQ. CDR3 length equals 16 residues. DNA of the CDR3: TGTGCCAGCAGCTTCGGGACTAGCGGGAGAGCAGATACGCAGTATTTT. This gives the protein CASSFGTSGRADTQYF. The full variable domain, rest sourced from reference TRBV7-6 and TRBJ2-3, is GAGVSQSPRYKVTKRGQDVALRCDPISGHVSLYWYRQALGQGPEFLTYFNYEAQQDKSGLPNDRFSAERPEGSISTLTIQRTEQRDSAMYRCASSFGTSGRADTQYFGPGTRLTVL.

The chain recombines TRBV19 with TRBJ2-7; either TRBD1 or TRBD2 may supply D (5 bases each). Germline-derived CDR1 and CDR2 are LNHDA and SQIVND (reference sequence). Trimming took off 5 bases at V and 7 bases at J, with 15 bases between the two ends. The CDR3 extends over 13 amino acids. CDR3: CASSPGPLGEQYF. CDR3 coding DNA: TGTGCCAGTAGTCCGGGACCCCTGGGGGAGCAGTACTTC.

The rearrangement joins TRBV6-4 to TRBJ1-5; D perhaps matches TRBD1 (5 bases). V dropped 6 bases and J dropped 5 bases, with 17 bases sitting between them. CDR3 size: 15 residues. Germline CDR1 reads MRHNA; CDR2 reads SNTAGT. This CDR3 reads CASSWWDLTYQPQHF. Here the CDR3 DNA reads TGTGCCAGCAGCTGGTGGGACTTGACCTATCAGCCCCAGCATTTT.

The chain uses TRBV7-3 and TRBJ2-7; 7 bases line up with TRBD2. Germline-derived CDR1 and CDR2 are SGHTA and FQGTGA. With V trimmed by 8 bases and J by 4 bases, 2 bases remained unmatched. CDR3 size: 11 residues. Written as DNA, the CDR3 is TGTGCCAGCCCGGGGGGATACGAGCAGTACTTC. Its protein is CASPGGYEQYF. Full variable domain (outside the CDR3, taken from reference TRBV7-3 and TRBJ2-7): GAGVSQTPSNKVTEKGKYVELRCDPISGHTALYWYRQSLGQGPEFLIYFQGTGAADDSGLPNDRFFAVRPEGSVSTLKIQRTERGDSAVYLCASPGGYEQYFGPGTRLTVT.

V is TRBV7-9 and J is TRBJ2-1; 8 bases line up with TRBD2. This CDR3 is built from 12 residues. V dropped 4 bases and J dropped 13; count of bases not matched to a gene: 6. Germline V lookup: CDR1 SEHNR, CDR2 FQNEAQ (reference sequence). The CDR3: CASSSHSGIQFF. The CDR3 nucleotides read TGTGCCAGCAGCTCTCATAGCGGGATCCAGTTCTTC.

The rearrangement links TRBV7-2 to TRBJ1-5; no clear D. V lost 0 bases and J 3 bases, leaving 9 bases between the germline ends. Germline CDR1 SGHTA, CDR2 FQGNSA. This CDR3 comprises 15 residues. The CDR3 loop is CASSLARISNQPQHF. CDR3 in DNA: TGTGCCAGCAGCTTAGCCAGGATTTCCAATCAGCCCCAGCATTTT. The full variable domain, with the rest looked up from reference TRBV7-2 and TRBJ1-5, is GAGVSQSPSNKVTEKGKDVELRCDPISGHTALYWYRQSLGQGLEFLIYFQGNSAPDKSGLPSDRFSAERTGGSVSTLTIQRTQQEDSAVYLCASSLARISNQPQHFGDGTRLSIL.

V gene TRBV7-9 combines with J gene TRBJ1-5; tentatively, D is TRBD1 (6 bases). Germline lookup yields CDR1 SEHNR and CDR2 FQNEAQ (reference sequence). The CDR3 runs to 17 residues. Trimming pared 4 bases from V and 0 bases from J, leaving 16 bases between. As DNA, the CDR3 is TGTGCCAGCAGCTCCTCTTCGACAGGTTATAGCAATCAGCCCCAGCATTTT. As protein: CASSSSSTGYSNQPQHF.

The gene calls are TRBV6-1 and TRBJ1-1, with a tentative D call TRBD1 (5 bases). CDR1 and CDR2 from the germline V gene are MNHNS and SASEGT. Deletions cut 7 bases from V and 3 bases from J, with 6 bases between. The CDR3 extends over 11 amino acids. The CDR3 DNA reads as TGTGCCAGCACGGGGGACACTGAAGCTTTCTTT. This translates into CASTGDTEAFF.

This clone was observed a single time. The chain is built from TRBV23-1 and TRBJ2-5; D gene ambiguous. TRBV23-1 is an ORF, with its function uncertain. This CDR3 has 12 amino acids. The V end lost 0 bases, the J end lost 5 bases, and 4 bases lay between the germline ends. This CDR3 reads CASSQSRETQYF. DNA of the CDR3: TGCGCCAGCAGTCAATCGCGGGAGACCCAGTACTTC.

The table lists this clone with a count of one. CDR3 sequence reads: CASMQSRGTYEQYF. In DNA, the CDR3 is TGTGCCAGCATGCAAAGTCGGGGTACCTACGAGCAGTACTTC. The V call is TRBV27, the J call TRBJ2-7; D is possibly TRBD2 (5 bases). This CDR3 spans 14 amino acids. The V gene's germline CDR1 is MNHEY and CDR2 SMNVEV (reference sequence). The V end lost 7 bases, the J end lost 2 bases, and 15 bases lay between the germline ends.

This clone was detected only a few times. The chain joins TRBV5-1 to TRBJ1-1; D gene unclear. This CDR3 region has 13 residues. In germline, CDR1 is SGHRS, CDR2 YFSETQ. With 0 bases removed from V and 7 bases from J, the gap between germline ends came to 10 bases. CDR3 protein: CASSLGTSIEAFF. CDR3 nucleotides: TGCGCCAGCAGCTTGGGCACAAGCATTGAAGCTTTCTTT.

The V call is TRBV5-6, the J call TRBJ2-3; possible D gene TRBD2, 6 bases. V lost 0 bases and J 2 bases, leaving 13 bases between the germline ends. CDR1 and CDR2 from the germline V gene are SGHDT and YYEEEE. This CDR3 is built from 16 residues. For the CDR3, the DNA is TGTGCCAGCAGCTTGGAGGCGGGACTGTACACAGATACGCAGTATTTT. Translation: CASSLEAGLYTDTQYF.

A word on this clone: The same CDR3 arises from other DNA sequences in this sample as well. This chain joins TRBV9 and TRBJ2-7; 11 nucleotides align to TRBD2. The CDR3 extends over 18 amino acids. Germline CDR1 SGDLS, CDR2 YYNGEE. The V and J ends lost 3 bases and 0 bases, in that order; junction bases with no gene match: 11. The CDR3 protein is CASSAHPTGTSGSYEQYF. The CDR3 DNA sequence: TGTGCCAGCAGCGCACACCCCACAGGGACTAGCGGCTCCTACGAGCAGTACTTC.

The chain has TRBV7-9 and TRBJ2-1; D is tentatively TRBD1 or TRBD2 (5 bases each). The germline V and J ends were trimmed by 3 bases and 8 bases, with 17 bases remaining between them. The CDR3 length is 15 residues. Germline CDR1 reads SEHNR; CDR2 reads FQNEAQ (reference sequence). The CDR3 loop reads CASSFSGAGSHEQFF. CDR3 nucleotide sequence: TGTGCCAGCAGCTTTTCCGGGGCTGGGAGCCATGAGCAGTTCTTC.

This clone was seen only a few times. The genes are TRBV30 and TRBJ2-7; D gene ambiguous. The CDR3 is 13 residues long. V was pared by 1 base and J by 2 bases, with 9 bases between. The germline CDR1 and CDR2 sequences are GTSNPN and SVGIG (reference sequence). The DNA of the CDR3 is TGTGCCTGGAGTGGGAACGAGCCCTACGAGCAGTACTTC. This translates into CAWSGNEPYEQYF. The whole variable domain, filled in from reference TRBV30 and TRBJ2-7, reads SQTIHQWPATLVQPVGSPLSLECTVEGTSNPNLYWYRQAAGRGLQLLFYSVGIGQISSEVPQNLSASRPQDRQFILSSKKLLLSDSGFYLCAWSGNEPYEQYFGPGTRLTVT.

This clone was seen a few times. The V call is TRBV6-4, the J call TRBJ2-6; D is uncertain. The CDR3 totals 19 residues. The germline V and J ends were trimmed by 0 bases and 0 bases, with 15 bases remaining between them. Germline CDR1 MRHNA, CDR2 SNTAGT. DNA of the CDR3: TGTGCCAGCAGTGACTCAGGGTTCGGCCTAAGCTCTGGGGCCAACGTCCTGACTTTC. This sequence encodes CASSDSGFGLSSGANVLTF.

The gene calls are TRBV6-6 and TRBJ1-1; D not certain. CDR1 is MNHNY and CDR2 is SVGAGI in the germline V gene (reference sequence). V lost 7 bases to trimming and J lost 3 bases, with 12 bases between them. CDR3 length: 13 residues. The CDR3 protein is CASTGSGHTEAFF. The CDR3 region has the DNA TGTGCCAGCACGGGAAGCGGTCACACTGAAGCTTTCTTT.

The table lists this clone with a few counts. CDR3 bases: TGCGCCAGCAGCTTGGAACACTCAGATACGCAGTATTTT. Protein sequence: CASSLEHSDTQYF. The chain recombines TRBV5-1 with TRBJ2-3; no clear D. The CDR3 extends over 13 amino acids. Between the trimmed V and J ends, which lost 0 bases and 4 bases, there was a span of 6 bases. Germline V gene data show CDR1 as SGHRS and CDR2 as YFSETQ.

This sequence joins TRBV5-1 and TRBJ1-2, with 9 bases identical to TRBD1. CDR1 is SGHRS and CDR2 is YFSETQ in the germline V gene. V lost 3 bases, J lost 2 bases, and 20 bases stayed unmatched. The CDR3 runs 20 residues. The CDR3 is CASSSRGTGKGYAINYGYTF. The CDR3 DNA sequence: TGCGCCAGCAGCTCCCGGGGGACAGGGAAAGGGTATGCTATCAACTATGGCTACACCTTC.

The chain is built from TRBV6-4 and TRBJ2-3; D could derive from TRBD1 or TRBD2 (5 bases each). Between the trimmed V and J ends, which lost 3 bases and 2 bases, there was a span of 15 bases. The CDR3 is made up of 16 amino acids. Per germline, CDR1 MRHNA and CDR2 SNTAGT. The CDR3 protein is CASSEAPGTDTDTQYF. The CDR3 DNA is TGTGCCAGCAGTGAGGCTCCCGGGACGGACACAGATACGCAGTATTTT.

The CDR3 loop is CASSHSITQYF. The CDR3 DNA reads TGTGCCAGCAGCCATAGTATAACGCAGTATTTT. The gene calls are TRBV7-2 and TRBJ2-3; D is unresolved. CDR3 length: 11 residues. V was cut by 5 bases and J by 9 bases, with 9 bases left in between. Germline V gives CDR1 SGHTA, CDR2 FQGNSA.